These T cell receptor beta chains were read from a single sample in a study of regulatory T cells in long-lasting Graves disease. MiXCR, applied by TCRdb to the multiplex PCR reads, yields one record per CDR3 protein. This table holds some 400,000 distinct CDR3 sequences, about 16% found once. In addition, the sample was reused for a study of T cells in Graves' hyperthyroidism and ophthalmopathy.

The sample in question was peripheral blood mononuclear cells (PBMCs), obtained at new diagnosis, from a patient treated with antithyroid drugs. These receptors came from a woman aged 30 to 39 with Graves disease. CDR3s leave out the opening cysteine and the closing phenylalanine or tryptophan. Fields, in order: CDR3 protein, V gene, J gene, CDR3 length.

CDR3: ASSPPFSGRAGETQY
V: TRBV7-7
J: TRBJ2-5
length: 15

CDR3: ASSPLLAGLNTGELF
V: TRBV6-1
J: TRBJ2-2
length: 15

CDR3: ASRASGRDYEQY
V: TRBV4-1
J: TRBJ2-7
length: 12

CDR3: ASAAGGNTDTQY
V: TRBV27
J: TRBJ2-3
length: 12

CDR3: ASSDGGIYGYT
V: TRBV6-4
J: TRBJ1-2
length: 11

CDR3: ASSNIPGLGSSYNEQF
V: TRBV6-1
J: TRBJ2-1
length: 16

CDR3: ASSLSGLGKETQY
V: TRBV11-2
J: TRBJ2-5
length: 13

CDR3: ASSSDTGISYEQY
V: TRBV6-1
J: TRBJ2-7
length: 13

CDR3: ASSPTSPGIGQPQH
V: TRBV18
J: TRBJ1-5
length: 14

CDR3: SAQNAGGARTSTDTQY
V: TRBV20-1
J: TRBJ2-3
length: 16

CDR3: ASSKQTDNTEAF
V: TRBV5-1
J: TRBJ1-1
length: 12

CDR3: ASSELQGIPEQF
V: TRBV6-1
J: TRBJ2-1
length: 12

CDR3: ATSSGQWNQPQH
V: TRBV15
J: TRBJ1-5
length: 12

CDR3: ASSLRLGVSYEQY
V: TRBV5-1
J: TRBJ2-7
length: 13

CDR3: ASSRQSFSYEQY
V: TRBV3-1
J: TRBJ2-7
length: 12

CDR3: ASSASYNEQY
V: TRBV12-3/TRBV12-4
J: TRBJ2-7
length: 10